A single sample is the source of the 10 T cell receptor beta chains below, sequenced in a study of blood T cell repertoires in COVID-19. The protocol was immunoSEQ multiplex PCR, while the TCRdb copy is restricted to in-frame clones and leaves out a portion. The sample lists about 170,000 clones, around 89% occurring once. Sequencing was performed on peripheral blood. Source of these receptors: a middle-aged man who had recovered from COVID-19.

V and J are TRBV5-8 and TRBJ1-5; 8 bases are a match to TRBD1. The J segment lost 1 base and the V segment lost 4 bases, leaving 10 bases of the junction unmatched. The length of the CDR3 is 17 residues. Germline CDR1 SGHTS, CDR2 YDEGEE. CDR3 in amino acids: CASSVGSGGRSNQPQHF. The CDR3 DNA reads TGTGCCAGCAGCGTTGGGTCAGGGGGCAGGAGCAATCAGCCCCAGCATTTT.

This chain uses TRBV5-1 with TRBJ2-7, with D possibly matching TRBD1 (5 bases). This CDR3 is 13 amino acids long. V was clipped by 4 bases and J by 5 bases, with 13 bases between them. Per the germline V gene, CDR1 is SGHRS and CDR2 is YFSETQ. The CDR3 is CASSPSGLHEQYF. As DNA, the CDR3 is TGCGCCAGCAGCCCGTCAGGGCTCCACGAGCAGTACTTC. Full variable domain (remainder filled in from reference TRBV5-1 and TRBJ2-7): KAGVTQTPRYLIKTRGQQVTLSCSPISGHRSVSWYQQTPGQGLQFLFEYFSETQRNKGNFPGRFSGRQFSNSRSEMNVSTLELGDSALYLCASSPSGLHEQYFGPGTRLTVT.

Concerning this clone: In the same sample, other DNA sequences code for this CDR3. This chain uses TRBV28 with TRBJ1-5; perhaps TRBD1 as D (6 bases). Germline V gene data show CDR1 as MDHEN and CDR2 as SYDVKM. The CDR3 loop spans 14 amino acids. V lost 5 bases and J lost 1, with 9 bases in between. CDR3 in DNA: TGTGCCAGCAGTCCTACAGGGAGCAATCAGCCCCAGCATTTT. Protein: CASSPTGSNQPQHF.

This chain connects TRBV6-2 or TRBV6-3 to TRBJ1-2; a possible D gene is TRBD1 (5 bases). The CDR3 consists of 14 residues. V was cut by 5 bases and J by 8 bases, with 18 bases left in between. Per germline, CDR1 MNHEY and CDR2 SVGEGT. This chain's CDR3 is CASSSKGSTLGYTF. The CDR3 coding sequence is TGTGCCAGCAGTAGTAAGGGGTCGACGCTCGGCTACACCTTC.

This sequence joins TRBV7-2 and TRBJ1-1; 8 nucleotides align to TRBD1. Germline values: CDR1 SGHTA, CDR2 FQGNSA. The CDR3 spans 13 residues. The trim removed 3 bases at V and 6 bases at J, leaving 3 bases unmatched. CDR3 sequence: CASSFRTGPEAFF. The DNA for the CDR3 is TGTGCCAGCAGCTTCCGGACAGGGCCTGAAGCTTTCTTT.

CDR3 sequence reads: CASSQGAPYEQYF. CDR3 bases: TGCGCCAGCAGCCAGGGGGCCCCCTACGAGCAGTACTTC. This chain connects TRBV5-1 to TRBJ2-7, with TRBD1 matching 8 bases. Germline assignment: CDR1 SGHRS and CDR2 YFSETQ. Trimming removed 4 bases from V and 2 bases from J; junction bases left unmatched: 2. The CDR3 contains 13 residues.

The gene calls are TRBV7-9 and TRBJ2-2; D might be TRBD1 (6 bases). The germline V gene encodes CDR1 SEHNR and CDR2 FQNEAQ (reference sequence). The CDR3 is 16 amino acids. V shed 1 base and J shed 1 base, with 10 bases lying between them. Here the CDR3 reads CASSLDGTQNTGELFF. In DNA form, the CDR3 reads TGTGCCAGCAGCTTAGACGGGACACAGAACACCGGGGAGCTGTTTTTT.

This chain joins TRBV28 and TRBJ1-2, with D possibly being TRBD1 (5 bases). Trimming removed 6 bases at V and 7 bases at J, with 9 bases between. The CDR3 has 11 amino acids. Per germline, CDR1 MDHEN and CDR2 SYDVKM. This chain's CDR3 is CASSWTFGYTF. CDR3 DNA sequence: TGTGCCAGCAGCTGGACATTTGGCTACACCTTC.

V gene TRBV7-6 combines with J gene TRBJ2-1, with 8 positions matching TRBD2. Trimming at V came to 2 bases and at J to 5 bases, leaving 8 bases not matched to a gene. The germline CDR1 and CDR2 sequences are SGHVS and FNYEAQ. The CDR3 sequence is 16 residues long. CDR3: CASSLSFSGGHNEQFF. CDR3 bases: TGTGCCAGCAGCTTATCTTTCAGCGGGGGTCACAATGAGCAGTTCTTC.

The V call is TRBV27, the J call TRBJ2-5; the D gene is possibly TRBD1 (6 bases). Germline V gene data show CDR1 as MNHEY and CDR2 as SMNVEV (reference sequence). This CDR3 is built from 14 residues. V lost 6 bases to trimming and J lost 1 base, with 12 bases between them. CDR3 amino acids: CASSLQGPQETQYF. The CDR3 region has the DNA TGTGCCAGCAGCCTTCAGGGGCCCCAAGAGACCCAGTACTTC.